Listed below are T cell receptor beta chains from one sample, sequenced in a study of cytomegalovirus exposure and HLA in healthy donors. Clones were read by immunoSEQ multiplex PCR, and TCRdb kept only the in-frame ones, dropping some. Among about 150,000 clones, around 9.7% were seen once, and the ten largest hold roughly 2%. The sample comprised PBMCs. Every receptor here comes from a man aged 45 to 65 in good health and CMV-seronegative. The CDR3 runs from the conserved cysteine through the conserved F or W. D genes are given only for firm matches. Some rows mark clone size as missing; the rest say once, few, many or name a class of expanded clone.

abundance: NA
j_gene: TRBJ2-3
d_gene: NA
v_gene: TRBV15
CDR3aa: CATSRAGDTQYF
CDR3nt: TGTGCCACCAGCAGAGCCGGAGATACGCAGTATTTT

abundance: few
j_gene: TRBJ2-3
d_gene: TRBD1
v_gene: TRBV30
CDR3aa: CAYSQGSNTDTQYF
CDR3nt: TGTGCCTACTCACAGGGGTCAAACACAGATACGCAGTATTTT

abundance: NA
j_gene: TRBJ2-2
d_gene: NA
v_gene: TRBV29-1
CDR3aa: CSAINRVPGELFF
CDR3nt: TGCAGCGCGATAAACAGGGTCCCCGGGGAGCTGTTTTTT

abundance: NA
j_gene: TRBJ2-2
d_gene: TRBD2
v_gene: TRBV5-4
CDR3aa: CASSPGTSGLHRELFF
CDR3nt: TGTGCCAGCAGCCCCGGGACTAGCGGGCTACACCGGGAGCTGTTTTTT

abundance: NA
j_gene: TRBJ1-3
d_gene: TRBD1
v_gene: TRBV4-2
CDR3aa: CASSPGQGNTIYF
CDR3nt: TGTGCCAGCAGCCCGGGACAGGGAAACACCATATATTTT

abundance: many
j_gene: TRBJ2-5
d_gene: NA
v_gene: TRBV5-1
CDR3aa: CASSLRYQETQYF
CDR3nt: TGCGCCAGCAGCTTACGGTACCAAGAGACCCAGTACTTC

abundance: NA
j_gene: TRBJ2-3
d_gene: NA
v_gene: TRBV28
CDR3aa: CASSPGPRVDTQYF
CDR3nt: TGTGCCAGCAGTCCAGGGCCTCGGGTTGATACGCAGTATTTT

abundance: few
j_gene: TRBJ1-1
d_gene: NA
v_gene: TRBV5-1
CDR3aa: CASARAGSGTEAFF
CDR3nt: TGCGCCTCCGCCCGAGCGGGGAGTGGGACTGAAGCTTTCTTT

abundance: few
j_gene: TRBJ2-5
d_gene: TRBD2
v_gene: TRBV5-1
CDR3aa: CASSNLAGYQETQYF
CDR3nt: TGCGCCAGCAGCAACCTAGCGGGGTACCAAGAGACCCAGTACTTC

abundance: few
j_gene: TRBJ1-3
d_gene: NA
v_gene: TRBV30
CDR3aa: CAWSRGQTGNTIYF
CDR3nt: TGTGCCTGGAGTAGGGGCCAGACTGGAAACACCATATATTTT

abundance: few
j_gene: TRBJ1-1
d_gene: NA
v_gene: TRBV11-3
CDR3aa: CASSSNSFAEAFF
CDR3nt: TGTGCCAGCAGCTCCAATAGTTTTGCTGAAGCTTTCTTT

abundance: few
j_gene: TRBJ1-2
d_gene: NA
v_gene: TRBV4-1
CDR3aa: CASSQEEGDGYTF
CDR3nt: TGCGCCAGCAGCCAAGAAGAGGGGGACGGCTACACCTTC

abundance: few
j_gene: TRBJ2-6
d_gene: NA
v_gene: TRBV27
CDR3aa: CASSLTRRGSGANVLTF
CDR3nt: TGTGCCAGCAGTTTGACTCGAAGAGGGTCTGGGGCCAACGTCCTGACTTTC

abundance: NA
j_gene: TRBJ2-1
d_gene: TRBD1
v_gene: TRBV6-5
CDR3aa: CASSYSRGRDEQFF
CDR3nt: TGTGCCAGCAGTTACTCCAGGGGGCGCGATGAGCAGTTCTTC

abundance: few
j_gene: TRBJ1-1
d_gene: NA
v_gene: TRBV6-6
CDR3aa: CASTEEGYTEAFF
CDR3nt: TGTGCCAGCACCGAGGAGGGGTACACTGAAGCTTTCTTT

abundance: NA
j_gene: TRBJ2-3
d_gene: NA
v_gene: TRBV2
CDR3aa: CASSEGIATDTQYF
CDR3nt: TGTGCCAGCAGTGAGGGTATAGCGACAGATACGCAGTATTTT

abundance: few
j_gene: TRBJ1-4
d_gene: TRBD1
v_gene: TRBV2
CDR3aa: CASSRDRFANEKLFF
CDR3nt: TGTGCCAGCAGTCGGGACAGATTTGCTAATGAAAAACTGTTTTTT

abundance: few
j_gene: TRBJ1-5
d_gene: NA
v_gene: TRBV19
CDR3aa: CASSILWTEGNQPQHF
CDR3nt: TGTGCCAGTAGTATTCTATGGACTGAGGGCAATCAGCCCCAGCATTTT

abundance: NA
j_gene: TRBJ1-2
d_gene: NA
v_gene: TRBV19
CDR3aa: CASTVNGGNYGYTF
CDR3nt: TGTGCCAGTACGGTAAACGGGGGTAACTATGGCTACACCTTC

abundance: many
j_gene: TRBJ1-1
d_gene: TRBD1
v_gene: TRBV6-1
CDR3aa: CASSETPGQGNAEAFF
CDR3nt: TGTGCCAGCAGTGAAACCCCGGGACAGGGGAATGCTGAAGCTTTCTTT

abundance: NA
j_gene: TRBJ2-2
d_gene: TRBD2
v_gene: TRBV6-4
CDR3aa: CASSGLAGDTGELFF
CDR3nt: TGTGCCAGCAGTGGACTAGCGGGGGACACCGGGGAGCTGTTTTTT

abundance: few
j_gene: TRBJ2-2
d_gene: NA
v_gene: TRBV28
CDR3aa: CASESTGELFF
CDR3nt: TGTGCCAGTGAGAGCACCGGGGAGCTGTTTTTT

abundance: NA
j_gene: TRBJ1-1
d_gene: TRBD1
v_gene: TRBV28
CDR3aa: CASSRPGQGVEAFF
CDR3nt: TGTGCCAGCAGTAGGCCGGGACAGGGCGTTGAAGCTTTCTTT

abundance: NA
j_gene: TRBJ2-3
d_gene: TRBD2
v_gene: TRBV18
CDR3aa: CASSSSGGGAGDTQYF
CDR3nt: TGTGCCAGCTCATCCTCAGGCGGGGGGGCAGGAGATACGCAGTATTTT

abundance: NA
j_gene: TRBJ1-1
d_gene: TRBD1
v_gene: TRBV5-8
CDR3aa: CASSVGTGPMNTEAFF
CDR3nt: TGTGCCAGCAGCGTCGGGACAGGGCCTATGAACACTGAAGCTTTCTTT

abundance: NA
j_gene: TRBJ2-7
d_gene: NA
v_gene: TRBV4-1
CDR3aa: CASSQVRGAEGEQYF
CDR3nt: TGCGCCAGCAGCCAAGTTCGGGGGGCGGAGGGCGAGCAGTACTTC

abundance: few
j_gene: TRBJ2-1
d_gene: TRBD1
v_gene: TRBV5-1
CDR3aa: CASSPYDRDRANEQFF
CDR3nt: TGCGCCAGCAGCCCATACGACAGGGACCGGGCCAATGAGCAGTTCTTC

abundance: few
j_gene: TRBJ2-5
d_gene: NA
v_gene: TRBV29-1
CDR3aa: CSVVQETQYF
CDR3nt: TGCAGCGTTGTACAAGAGACCCAGTACTTC

abundance: few
j_gene: TRBJ2-5
d_gene: NA
v_gene: TRBV7-8
CDR3aa: CASSLGRTQETQYF
CDR3nt: TGTGCCAGCAGCTTGGGGCGAACCCAAGAGACCCAGTACTTC

abundance: NA
j_gene: TRBJ2-3
d_gene: TRBD2
v_gene: TRBV7-8
CDR3aa: CASSYLSTGTSSTDTQYF
CDR3nt: TGTGCCAGCAGCTATCTTAGCACCGGGACTAGTAGCACAGATACGCAGTATTTT

abundance: NA
j_gene: TRBJ2-2
d_gene: TRBD2
v_gene: TRBV4-1
CDR3aa: CASSQAGGGTTGELFF
CDR3nt: TGCGCCAGCAGCCAAGCGGGCGGGGGGACCACCGGGGAGCTGTTTTTT

abundance: NA
j_gene: TRBJ1-1
d_gene: NA
v_gene: TRBV9
CDR3aa: CASSVELLNTEAFF
CDR3nt: TGTGCCAGCAGCGTAGAACTTTTGAACACTGAAGCTTTCTTT

abundance: NA
j_gene: TRBJ2-5
d_gene: NA
v_gene: TRBV30
CDR3aa: CAWSVQGETQYF
CDR3nt: TGTGCCTGGAGTGTTCAGGGGGAGACCCAGTACTTC

abundance: NA
j_gene: TRBJ1-5
d_gene: NA
v_gene: TRBV28
CDR3aa: CASTSGWGLSNQPQHF
CDR3nt: TGTGCCAGCACCTCTGGCTGGGGGCTTAGCAATCAGCCCCAGCATTTT

abundance: few
j_gene: TRBJ2-1
d_gene: NA
v_gene: TRBV5-1
CDR3aa: CASSLGQRYNEQFF
CDR3nt: TGCGCCAGCAGCTTAGGACAGAGATACAATGAGCAGTTCTTC

abundance: NA
j_gene: TRBJ2-4
d_gene: TRBD1
v_gene: TRBV7-9
CDR3aa: CASSSYGQGADAKNIQYF
CDR3nt: TGTGCCAGCAGCTCCTACGGGCAGGGGGCGGATGCCAAAAACATTCAGTACTTC

abundance: few
j_gene: TRBJ2-5
d_gene: TRBD2
v_gene: TRBV7-9
CDR3aa: CASSLGVGAGGEETQYF
CDR3nt: TGTGCCAGCAGCCTCGGGGTAGGAGCGGGGGGCGAGGAGACCCAGTACTTC

abundance: few
j_gene: TRBJ1-1
d_gene: NA
v_gene: TRBV2
CDR3aa: CASSVGQPEAFF
CDR3nt: TGTGCCAGCAGTGTGGGGCAGCCTGAAGCTTTCTTT